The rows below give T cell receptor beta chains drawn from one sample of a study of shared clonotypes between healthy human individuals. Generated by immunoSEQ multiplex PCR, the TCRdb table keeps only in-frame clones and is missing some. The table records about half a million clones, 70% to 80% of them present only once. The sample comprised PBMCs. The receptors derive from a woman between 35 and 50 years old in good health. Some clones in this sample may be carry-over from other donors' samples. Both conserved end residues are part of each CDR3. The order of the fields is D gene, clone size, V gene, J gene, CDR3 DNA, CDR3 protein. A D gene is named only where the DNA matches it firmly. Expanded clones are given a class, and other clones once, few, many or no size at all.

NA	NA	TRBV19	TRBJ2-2	TGTGCCAGTAGTCCCGACATGAACACCGGGGAGCTGTTTTTT	CASSPDMNTGELFF
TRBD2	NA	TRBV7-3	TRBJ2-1	TGTGCCAGCAGCTCTACTAGCGGGAGGTCCAGTGAGCAGTTCTTC	CASSSTSGRSSEQFF
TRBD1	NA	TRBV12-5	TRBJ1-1	TGTGCTAGTGGTTTGGATGCCCTACAGGGGAAGACTGAAGCTTTCTTT	CASGLDALQGKTEAFF
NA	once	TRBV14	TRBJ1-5	TGTGCCAGCAGCCCCGGGAACAATCAGCCCCAGCATTTT	CASSPGNNQPQHF
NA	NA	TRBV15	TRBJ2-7	TGTGCCACCAGCCCCCGAGGAGGGGCTACCGTCCGCGAGCAGTACTTC	CATSPRGGATVREQYF
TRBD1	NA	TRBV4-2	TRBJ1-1	TGTGCCAGCAGCCAAGAAAGTCCAGGGGGTATAAACACTGAAGCTTTCTTT	CASSQESPGGINTEAFF
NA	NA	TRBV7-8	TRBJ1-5	TGTGCCAGCAGCTCTAGGGTTTTCGATGGCAATCAGCCCCAGCATTTT	CASSSRVFDGNQPQHF
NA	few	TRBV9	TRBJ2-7	TGTGCCAGCAGTGATACCGGGACTGACATCTCCTACGAGCAGTACTTC	CASSDTGTDISYEQYF
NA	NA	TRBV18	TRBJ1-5	TGTGCCAGCTCACCCGACAGCTACAATCAGCCCCAGCATTTT	CASSPDSYNQPQHF
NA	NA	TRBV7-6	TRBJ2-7	TGTGCCAGCAGCTCCGGGACGGCTAACGAGCAGTACTTC	CASSSGTANEQYF
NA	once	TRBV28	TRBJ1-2	TGTGCCAGCAGTTTATCCCGTGGGGGGGTATCCTATGGCTACACCTTC	CASSLSRGGVSYGYTF
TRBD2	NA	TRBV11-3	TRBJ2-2	TGTGCCAGCAGCTTAGGACCCCCACTAGCGGGAGGGCCGAACACCGGGGAGCTGTTTTTT	CASSLGPPLAGGPNTGELFF
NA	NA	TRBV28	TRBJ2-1	TGTGCCAGTAGTTCAGGAGCCTACAATGAGCAGCTCTTC	CASSSGAYNEQLF
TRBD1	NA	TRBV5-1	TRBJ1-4	TGCGCCAGCTCACCTCACAGGGGGAGGGAGGAAAAACTGTTTTTT	CASSPHRGREEKLFF
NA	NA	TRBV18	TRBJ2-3	TGTGCCAGCTCACCCGCCGGAGGAGCAAGCACAGATACGCAGTATTTT	CASSPAGGASTDTQYF
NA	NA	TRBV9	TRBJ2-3	TGTGCCAGCAGCGTAGTACCGCAGTCAGATACGCAGTATTTT	CASSVVPQSDTQYF
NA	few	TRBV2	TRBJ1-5	TGTGCCAGCAGTGAATCCAGACTGGAGGCCCAGCCCCAGCATTTT	CASSESRLEAQPQHF